Presented here are 16 T cell receptor beta chains from one specimen sequenced in a study of cytomegalovirus exposure and HLA in healthy donors. The PCR used 60 Vbeta and 13 Jbeta primers. This table comes from immunoSEQ multiplex PCR, and its TCRdb copy is limited to in-frame clones, with some not included. The sample holds 90,000 to 120,000 clones, roughly 78% seen once. The sequenced sample consisted of PBMCs. The receptors stem from a woman in her forties in good health and CMV-seronegative.

The chain joins TRBV10-3 to TRBJ2-7, with 8 bases identical to TRBD1. The germline V gene encodes CDR1 ENHRY and CDR2 SYGVKD. This CDR3 spans 14 amino acids. V lost 6 bases, J lost 3 bases, and 7 bases stayed unmatched. CDR3 protein: CAISLDRVSYEQYF. CDR3 nucleotides: TGTGCCATCAGCTTGGACAGGGTGAGCTACGAGCAGTACTTC.

Concerning this clone itself: This CDR3 is also generated by other DNA sequences in the sample. CDR3 protein: CASSLAGNTEAFF. The CDR3 DNA reads as TGTGCCAGCAGCTTGGCAGGCAACACTGAAGCTTTCTTT. V is TRBV5-4 and J is TRBJ1-1; D is undetermined. V was pared by 0 bases and J by 2 bases, with 5 bases between. Germline CDR1 reads SGHNT; CDR2 reads YYREEE (reference sequence). The CDR3 is made up of 13 amino acids.

This chain joins TRBV7-3 and TRBJ2-1; D not certain. This CDR3 spans 15 amino acids. The germline V gene encodes CDR1 SGHTA and CDR2 FQGTGA. Trimming shortened V by 5 bases and J by 4 bases, and 15 bases separated the two germline ends. CDR3: CASSPNRNSYNEQFF. CDR3 DNA: TGTGCCAGCAGCCCTAACCGAAATTCTTACAATGAGCAGTTCTTC.

V gene TRBV4-3 combines with J gene TRBJ1-6; the D is unclear. The germline V gene has CDR1 LGHNA and CDR2 YSLEER. The CDR3 length is 13 residues. V dropped 1 base and J dropped 7 bases, with 5 bases sitting between them. For the CDR3, the DNA is TGCGCCAGCAGCCAAGCGGAGAATTCACCCCTCCACTTT. Its translation is CASSQAENSPLHF.

The V gene is TRBV18, the J gene TRBJ1-1; D perhaps matches TRBD1 (5 bases). The CDR3 sequence is 14 residues long. V was trimmed by 6 bases and J by 0 bases, leaving 11 bases between them. Germline CDR1 reads KGHSH; CDR2 reads LQKENI. The CDR3 nucleotides are TGTGCCAGCTCTTGGGGCCAAATGAACACTGAAGCTTTCTTT. This gives the protein CASSWGQMNTEAFF.

CDR3 nucleotide sequence: TGTGCCAGCAGTTTTTTATCAGGGGGCAGGGGCTACACCTTC. Residues: CASSFLSGGRGYTF. The chain combines TRBV5-8 with TRBJ1-2; 8 positions match TRBD1. The V gene's germline CDR1 is SGHTS and CDR2 YDEGEE. The V and J ends lost 5 bases and 8 bases, in that order; junction bases with no gene match: 11. The CDR3 is made up of 14 amino acids.

V usage is TRBV29-1 and J usage is TRBJ2-1; TRBD1 aligns across 7 bases. The junction had 8 bases not matched to a gene; V was cut back by 6 bases and J by 0 bases. Germline CDR1 reads SQVTM; CDR2 reads ANQGSEA. The CDR3 consists of 15 residues. The CDR3 DNA is TGCAGCGTGGGGGACAGAAGAAGCTCCTACAATGAGCAGTTCTTC. It is translated as CSVGDRRSSYNEQFF.

This sequence joins TRBV19 and TRBJ1-1, with 9 bases that match TRBD1. CDR3 length: 15 amino acids. V trimming: 3 bases; J trimming: 2 bases; junction bases outside the gene matches: 4. Germline V gives CDR1 LNHDA, CDR2 SQIVND (reference sequence). The CDR3 nucleotides read TGTGCCAGTAGTATTCTGACAGGGGGAAACACTGAAGCTTTCTTT. Its protein product is CASSILTGGNTEAFF.

V gene TRBV4-2 combines with J gene TRBJ2-5; TRBD2 agrees at 10 bases. This CDR3 contains 16 residues. Germline V CDR1 and CDR2: LGHNA, YNFKEQ. With 5 bases clipped from V and 4 bases from J, the junction kept 10 bases outside the gene matches. CDR3 sequence (DNA): TGTGCCAGCAGCTTAACTAGCGGGAACCCCCGAGAGACCCAGTACTTC. Its protein product is CASSLTSGNPRETQYF.

The chain is built from TRBV4-1 and TRBJ1-1; D remains unclear. V lost 1 base to trimming and J lost 11 bases, with 14 bases between them. Germline V gene sequence: CDR1 MGHRA, CDR2 YSYEKL. The CDR3 spans 13 residues. In DNA, the CDR3 is TGCGCCAGCAGCCAAGGCAAAGGGAGTTCGGCTTTCTTT. Translating it yields CASSQGKGSSAFF.

The chain combines TRBV19 with TRBJ2-4; TRBD2 matches 15 bases. This CDR3 comprises 18 residues. The V segment lost 6 bases and the J segment 0 bases; nucleotides outside the gene matches: 6. CDR1 is LNHDA and CDR2 is SQIVND in the germline V gene (reference sequence). The CDR3 DNA reads as TGTGCCAGTAGCACCGGGACTAGCGGGAGGATAGCCAAAAACATTCAGTACTTC. Translation gives CASSTGTSGRIAKNIQYF.

The rearrangement links TRBV9 to TRBJ1-1; TRBD1 matches 8 bases. The CDR3 extends over 14 amino acids. With V trimmed by 4 bases and J by 9 bases, 11 bases remained unmatched. Germline V gene lookup returns CDR1 SGDLS and CDR2 YYNGEE. CDR3 in amino acids: CASSQGGQDLKAFF. DNA for the CDR3: TGTGCCAGCAGCCAAGGGGGACAGGACTTGAAAGCTTTCTTT.

The V call is TRBV28, the J call TRBJ2-3, with 13 positions matching TRBD2. Germline trimming cut 8 bases from V and 6 bases from J; bases unmatched to any gene: 2. The CDR3 extends over 13 amino acids. Germline V gene lookup returns CDR1 MDHEN and CDR2 SYDVKM. DNA for the CDR3: TGTGCCAGCCTGACTAGCGGGAGGGATACGCAGTATTTT. This encodes CASLTSGRDTQYF.

The J gene is TRBJ2-7, the V gene TRBV11-2; 8 bases align to TRBD1. The germline gives CDR1 SGHAT, CDR2 FQNNGV. The length of the CDR3 is 17 residues. The junction had 13 bases not matched to a gene; V was cut back by 1 base and J by 5 bases. The CDR3 loop reads CASSLGFQGARSNEQYF. The CDR3 DNA sequence: TGTGCCAGCAGCTTAGGTTTTCAGGGGGCGAGATCCAACGAGCAGTACTTC.

The chain is built from TRBV27 and TRBJ2-1; 7 bases line up with TRBD2. CDR3 length equals 16 residues. V was pared by 6 bases and J by 7 bases, with 15 bases of the junction left unmatched. The germline V gene encodes CDR1 MNHEY and CDR2 SMNVEV (reference sequence). The CDR3 loop reads CASSLHWGEGRNEQFF. In DNA, the CDR3 is TGTGCCAGCAGCCTCCACTGGGGGGAGGGCCGTAATGAGCAGTTCTTC.

The chain has TRBV5-1 and TRBJ2-2, with D perhaps TRBD1 (5 bases). Trimming cost V 2 bases and J 3 bases, with 8 bases left between them. There are 14 residues in the CDR3. Germline CDR1 reads SGHRS; CDR2 reads YFSETQ. Here the CDR3 reads CASSFSRDTGELFF. The DNA of the CDR3 is TGCGCCAGCAGCTTTAGCAGGGACACCGGGGAGCTGTTTTTT.